This TCR beta chain was captured in a study of T cell repertoires in cytomegalovirus infection (dated by TCRdb to the late 2010s). Describing the broader study: Because public TCR beta signatures pointed to carriage of CMV infection together with the matching HLA type, the HLA type of each donor mattered for the analysis. Overall study outcomes, separate from this receptor: Cumulative frequency of public TCR beta family members discriminated carriers of CMV infection plus the relevant HLA type in this cohort and an independent approximately 360-donor cohort. In the ex vivo response, HLA-C-restricted CMV-specific TCR beta clonotypes were dominant, and in two of eight donors the single most frequent clonotype came from this HLA-C-restricted group.

Based on the germline V gene (reference sequence), the CDR1 and CDR2 sequences are SEHNR and FQNEAQ. There are 14 amino acids in the CDR3, from cysteine to phenylalanine inclusive. CDR3 DNA is the only sequence kept; it has 42 bases, read in frame from the first base. V is cut back by 5 bases and J by 5 bases, with 6 bases in the junction unmatched. The sequencer was an Illumina HiSeq 1500. TCRdb took the public reads, trimmed them with fastp at Q25, ran MiXCR for clone calling and kept in-frame beta chains. A single entry per CDR3 protein holds the most common genes and DNA from its merged rows. For this sample there are 310,000 or so distinct CDR3 sequences; roughly a sixth appear just once. 12% of the sample belongs to the ten largest clones. Ten or more counts support this clonotype. Its antigen target is currently unknown. The sample holds no much larger clone one base away, and base qualities are not on file.

Source material: PBMCs. This chain joins TRBV7-9 to TRBJ1-5; 7 bases in the middle match TRBD1. This TCR derives from a human donor in good health (CMV status not recorded). Some clones in this sample may be carry-over from other donors' samples. The CDR3 amino acid sequence is: CASSPGTADQPQHF. The bases read TGTGCCAGCAGCCCTGGGACAGCTGATCAGCCCCAGCATTTT.